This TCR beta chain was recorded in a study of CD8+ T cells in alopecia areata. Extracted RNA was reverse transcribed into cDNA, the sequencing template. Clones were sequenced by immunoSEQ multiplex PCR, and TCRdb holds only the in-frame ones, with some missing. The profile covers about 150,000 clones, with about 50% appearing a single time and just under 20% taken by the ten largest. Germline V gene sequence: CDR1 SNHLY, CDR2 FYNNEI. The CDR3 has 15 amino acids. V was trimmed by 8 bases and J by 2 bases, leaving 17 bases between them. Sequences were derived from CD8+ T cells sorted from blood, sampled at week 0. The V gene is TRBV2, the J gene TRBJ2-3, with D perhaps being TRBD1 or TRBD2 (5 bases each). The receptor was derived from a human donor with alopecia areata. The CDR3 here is CASRPGRGYTDTQYF. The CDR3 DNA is TGTGCCAGCCGTCCGGGACGAGGATACACAGATACGCAGTATTTT.